This is a list of T cell receptor beta chains from one sample in a study of patients and donors after allogeneic stem cell transplantation. TCRdb redid the calling of the RT-PCR reads with MiXCR, one entry per CDR3 protein. The sample yields approximately 410,000 distinct CDR3 sequences, about a sixth seen once. The sample taken for sequencing was blood, either unsorted or a sorted T cell fraction (not recorded which). The origin of the receptors is a human donor who was either an allogeneic HSCT recipient or a stem cell or donor lymphocyte infusion donor (not recorded which). It is not recorded whose cells these are; they may come from a transplant donor. CDR3s include the opening cysteine and the closing phenylalanine or tryptophan. The order of the fields is CDR3 protein, CDR3 DNA, clone size, J gene, D gene, V gene. A D gene is named only where the DNA matches it firmly. The size entry is marked missing in some rows and otherwise reads once, few, many or a size class.

CAAGDPVSKNIQYF	TGTGCCGCGGGGGATCCGGTTTCCAAAAACATTCAGTACTTC	.	TRBJ2-4	TRBD2	TRBV5-4
CASNLRTGNQPQHF	TGTGCCAGCAACCTCCGGACAGGCAATCAGCCCCAGCATTTT	few	TRBJ1-5	.	TRBV12-3/TRBV12-4
CASSDRQGDTEAFF	TGTGCCAGCAGCGACCGGCAGGGTGACACTGAAGCTTTCTTT	.	TRBJ1-1	.	TRBV6-1
CATQDTPYNSPLHF	TGTGCCACCCAGGACACCCCCTATAATTCACCCCTCCACTTT	few	TRBJ1-6	.	TRBV6-1
CASSRSGSGTGTDTQYF	TGCGCCAGCAGCCGAAGCGGGAGCGGGACCGGCACAGATACGCAGTATTTT	few	TRBJ2-3	TRBD2	TRBV5-1
CASSLVSSEGQYF	TGTGCCAGCAGCCTCGTATCCAGTGAAGGGCAGTACTTC	.	TRBJ2-7	.	TRBV28
CASSVRGTDLSGANVLTF	TGCGCCAGCAGCGTCCGGGGGACAGACCTCTCTGGGGCCAACGTCCTGACTTTC	few	TRBJ2-6	.	TRBV5-1
CSASSENTEAFF	TGCAGTGCTAGCTCCGAGAACACTGAAGCTTTCTTT	few	TRBJ1-1	.	TRBV20-1
CASSRGQGATHEQYF	TGTGCCAGCAGCCGGGGACAGGGGGCGACCCACGAGCAGTACTTC	.	TRBJ2-7	TRBD1	TRBV6-1
CASSLSVRRATGELFF	TGTGCCAGCAGCTTGAGTGTAAGGAGGGCGACCGGGGAGCTGTTTTTT	many	TRBJ2-2	.	TRBV11-2
CASSPKGLAGRETQYF	TGTGCCAGCAGCCCAAAAGGACTAGCGGGAAGGGAGACCCAGTACTTC	.	TRBJ2-5	TRBD2	TRBV7-7
CAITPRGLADEQYF	TGTGCCATCACGCCCAGGGGACTAGCGGACGAGCAGTACTTC	many	TRBJ2-7	TRBD2	TRBV10-3
CASSLWGAGTGELFF	TGTGCCAGCAGTTTATGGGGGGCCGGCACCGGGGAGCTGTTTTTT	many	TRBJ2-2	.	TRBV28
CASSEGDGLFGSYTF	TGTGCCAGCAGTGAAGGAGACGGACTTTTCGGGAGCTACACCTTC	few	TRBJ1-2	.	TRBV2
CASSFTGNTDTQYF	TGCGCCAGCAGCTTTACAGGGAACACAGATACGCAGTATTTT	.	TRBJ2-3	.	TRBV5-1
CASSLAGRRWGNQPQHF	TGTGCCAGCAGCTTAGCAGGGCGGCGCTGGGGCAATCAGCCCCAGCATTTT	few	TRBJ1-5	.	TRBV7-2
CRDICLAGETQYF	TGCAGAGATATATGTTTAGCGGGGGAGACCCAGTACTTC	.	TRBJ2-5	TRBD2	TRBV29-1
CASSLVGTSGFAEQFF	TGTGCCAGCAGCTTAGTTGGGACTAGCGGGTTCGCTGAGCAGTTCTTC	.	TRBJ2-1	TRBD2	TRBV11-3
CASSFGTTTDTQYF	TGCGCCAGCAGCTTCGGGACCACCACAGATACGCAGTATTTT	.	TRBJ2-3	.	TRBV4-1
CASSYADRGRNGYTF	TGTGCCAGCAGTTACGCGGACAGGGGGCGGAATGGCTACACCTTC	.	TRBJ1-2	TRBD1	TRBV6-5
CATEGFRGPHYEQYF	TGTGCCACCGAGGGGTTCCGGGGGCCGCACTACGAGCAGTACTTC	few	TRBJ2-7	.	TRBV6-4
CASSAGTGLPNYGYTF	TGTGCCAGTAGTGCTGGGACAGGGCTTCCTAACTATGGCTACACCTTC	.	TRBJ1-2	TRBD1	TRBV19
CASSSQYQETQYF	TGTGCCAGCAGTTCCCAGTACCAAGAGACCCAGTACTTC	few	TRBJ2-5	.	TRBV9
CASSQDLAGREQYF	TGTGCCAGCAGCCAGGATCTAGCGGGAAGAGAGCAGTACTTC	.	TRBJ2-7	TRBD2	TRBV3-1
CASSLAGRVDYNEQFF	TGTGCCAGCAGCTTGGCGGGGCGGGTGGACTACAATGAGCAGTTCTTC	.	TRBJ2-1	.	TRBV5-6
CASSEHRTDFYEQYF	TGTGCCAGCAGCGAGCACAGGACTGACTTCTACGAGCAGTACTTC	.	TRBJ2-7	.	TRBV5-5
CSARADRGHIYGYTF	TGCAGTGCTAGAGCGGACAGGGGGCATATCTATGGCTACACCTTC	.	TRBJ1-2	TRBD1	TRBV20-1
CASSQELLAKNIQYF	TGCGCCAGCAGCCAAGAGCTGTTAGCCAAAAACATTCAGTACTTC	few	TRBJ2-4	.	TRBV4-3
CASARGEQETQYF	TGTGCTAGCGCGAGGGGCGAGCAAGAGACCCAGTACTTC	few	TRBJ2-5	.	TRBV7-2
CASSQDSGRTTGELFF	TGTGCCAGCAGCCAAGATTCTGGACGGACGACCGGGGAGCTGTTTTTT	.	TRBJ2-2	.	TRBV14